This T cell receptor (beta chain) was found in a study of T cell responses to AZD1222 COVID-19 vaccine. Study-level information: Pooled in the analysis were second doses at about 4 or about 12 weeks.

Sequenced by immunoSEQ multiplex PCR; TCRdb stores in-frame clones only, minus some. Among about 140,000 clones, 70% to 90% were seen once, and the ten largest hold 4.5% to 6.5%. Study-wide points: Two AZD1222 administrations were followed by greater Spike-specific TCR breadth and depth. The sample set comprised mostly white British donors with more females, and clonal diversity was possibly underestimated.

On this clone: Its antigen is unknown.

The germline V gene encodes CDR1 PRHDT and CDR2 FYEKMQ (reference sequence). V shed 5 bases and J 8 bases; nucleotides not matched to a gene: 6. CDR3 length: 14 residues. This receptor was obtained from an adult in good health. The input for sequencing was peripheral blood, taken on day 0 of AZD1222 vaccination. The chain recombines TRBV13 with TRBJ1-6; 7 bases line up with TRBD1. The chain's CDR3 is CASSQTGADSPLHF. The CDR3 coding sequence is TGTGCCAGCAGCCAAACAGGGGCCGATTCACCCCTCCACTTT.